One and the same sample provided the 16 T cell receptor beta chains below, sequenced in a study of T cells after yellow fever vaccination (dated 2019 in TCRdb). Taken with the paper, the label for treatment or condition translates to: live attenuated yellow fever vaccine strain. Library construction relied on 5' RACE. Sequencing used an Illumina HiSeq 2500. TCRdb itself trimmed the public reads at Q25 with fastp, ran MiXCR and retained productive beta chains. Every entry covers one CDR3 protein and lists the most common genes and DNA from its rows. Counted in this sample were 200,000 or so distinct CDR3 sequences; 5.5% to 8.5% of them appeared once. The top ten clonotypes cover approximately 1% of the sample. The sequencing here drew on CD4+ T cells sorted from PBMCs, taken on the day of the yellow fever booster vaccination. These receptors originate from a man aged 25 to 40 who received the YFV17D yellow fever vaccine.

This clonotype was seen repeatedly, ten times or more. This chain joins TRBV4-3 and TRBJ2-5, with D possibly matching TRBD2 (7 bases). This CDR3 contains 17 residues. With 1 base removed from V and 5 bases from J, the gap between germline ends came to 20 bases. Germline CDR1 LGHNA, CDR2 YSLEER. DNA for the CDR3: TGCGCCAGCAGCCAAGCCTCCCTCGCGGGGGCCCCGGAGACCCAGTACTTC. Its protein is CASSQASLAGAPETQYF.

The chain couples TRBV5-1 to TRBJ2-1; 9 bases are a match to TRBD1. The CDR3 is 15 residues long. Per germline, CDR1 SGHRS and CDR2 YFSETQ. Trimming cost V 4 bases and J 0 bases; bases outside gene matches: 2. The DNA for the CDR3 is TGCGCCAGCAGCATGACAGGGGGCTCCTACAATGAGCAGTTCTTC. Translating gives CASSMTGGSYNEQFF. The whole variable domain, filled in from reference TRBV5-1 and TRBJ2-1, reads KAGVTQTPRYLIKTRGQQVTLSCSPISGHRSVSWYQQTPGQGLQFLFEYFSETQRNKGNFPGRFSGRQFSNSRSEMNVSTLELGDSALYLCASSMTGGSYNEQFFGPGTRLTVL.

This rearrangement joins TRBV2 to TRBJ2-2; 7 positions match TRBD2. Trimming cost V 6 bases and J 6 bases; bases outside gene matches: 4. CDR1 and CDR2 from the germline V gene are SNHLY and FYNNEI. This CDR3 comprises 13 residues. The CDR3 coding sequence is TGTGCCAGCAGGGCGACTAGCTCCGGGGAGCTGTTTTTT. Translated, it gives CASRATSSGELFF. The full variable domain, its missing parts supplied by reference TRBV2 and TRBJ2-2, is EPEVTQTPSHQVTQMGQEVILRCVPISNHLYFYWYRQILGQKVEFLVSFYNNEISEKSEIFDDQFSVERPDGSNFTLKIRSTKLEDSAMYFCASRATSSGELFFGEGSRLTVL.

In regard to this clonotype: A single base separates this from a much larger clone, so it may be a read error. The J gene is TRBJ2-7, the V gene TRBV7-2; 7 positions agree with TRBD1. This CDR3 contains 15 residues. Germline lookup yields CDR1 SGHTA and CDR2 FQGNSA. With 5 bases clipped from V and 3 bases from J, the junction kept 10 bases outside the gene matches. The chain's CDR3 is CASSPTPGQIYEQYF. The CDR3 DNA follows: TGTGCCAGCAGCCCTACACCGGGACAGATCTACGAGCAGTACTTC.

V gene TRBV5-5 combines with J gene TRBJ2-3; 13 bases fit TRBD2. The length of the CDR3 is 15 residues. Germline CDR1 SGHKS, CDR2 YYEKEE (reference sequence). Trimming took 2 bases from V and 7 from J; bases not matched to a gene: 4. CDR3 protein: CASSLLAGGPNTQYF. The CDR3 DNA sequence: TGTGCCAGCAGCTTACTAGCGGGAGGGCCGAATACGCAGTATTTT.

This clonotype was detected many times. The chain joins TRBV19 to TRBJ2-1, with 7 bases fitting TRBD2. The germline gives CDR1 LNHDA, CDR2 SQIVND (reference sequence). The CDR3 runs 17 residues. V lost 3 bases and J lost 1; bases outside the gene matches: 9. As DNA, the CDR3 is TGTGCCAGTAGTATCAGAATTAACGGGAGGTCCTACAATGAGCAGTTCTTC. It encodes CASSIRINGRSYNEQFF.

This clonotype was counted only a few times. V and J are TRBV5-1 and TRBJ2-7; 8 bases are a match to TRBD2. V dropped 6 bases and J dropped 4; count of bases not matched to a gene: 9. The CDR3 covers 14 residues. CDR1 SGHRS and CDR2 YFSETQ come from the germline V gene. CDR3 region: CASTSTSGIYEQYF. CDR3 sequence (DNA): TGCGCCAGCACCTCCACTAGCGGAATATACGAGCAGTACTTC.

This clonotype appeared a few times. The rearrangement uses TRBV19 and TRBJ2-7, with D maybe TRBD2 (6 bases). Trimming cost V 1 base and J 0 bases, with 10 bases left between them. Per germline, CDR1 LNHDA and CDR2 SQIVND (reference sequence). The CDR3 sequence is 15 residues long. CDR3 residues: CASSIVYGSSYEQYF. CDR3 coding DNA: TGTGCCAGTAGTATAGTTTACGGGAGCTCCTACGAGCAGTACTTC.

J is TRBJ2-5 and V is TRBV5-1, with D perhaps matching TRBD2 (6 bases). The CDR3 loop spans 14 amino acids. The V end lost 0 bases, the J end lost 5 bases, and 11 bases lay between the germline ends. CDR1 and CDR2 (germline): SGHRS, YFSETQ. The CDR3 reads CASSLGGIRETQYF. As DNA, the CDR3 is TGCGCCAGCAGCTTGGGCGGGATTCGGGAGACCCAGTACTTC.

The chain recombines TRBV6-2 or TRBV6-3 with TRBJ2-1; TRBD2 agrees at 8 bases. Germline CDR1 reads MNHEY; CDR2 reads SVGEGT. The V and J ends lost 6 bases and 8 bases, in that order; junction bases with no gene match: 12. The CDR3 covers 15 residues. For the CDR3, the DNA is TGTGCCAGCAGGACCGGGACTAGTGGAGCCGATGAGCAGTTCTTC. It yields the protein CASRTGTSGADEQFF.

The chain recombines TRBV5-6 with TRBJ2-5, with a possible D match to TRBD2 (6 bases). Trimming took 0 bases from V and 4 from J, leaving 10 bases between them. Germline lookup yields CDR1 SGHDT and CDR2 YYEEEE. The CDR3 contains 14 residues. The CDR3 loop is CASSLGLGRETQYF. CDR3 nucleotide sequence: TGTGCCAGCAGCTTGGGACTAGGTCGAGAGACCCAGTACTTC.

The chain couples TRBV20-1 to TRBJ2-7; D possibly corresponds to TRBD2 (5 bases). In germline, CDR1 is DFQATT, CDR2 SNEGSKA (reference sequence). This CDR3 is 16 amino acids long. The V and J ends lost 6 bases and 0 bases respectively, with 21 bases between them. Here the CDR3 DNA reads TGCAGTGCCCACACCACTAGAGCCTCCCACTCCTACGAGCAGTACTTC. Translating it yields CSAHTTRASHSYEQYF.

This clonotype was recorded many times. The V call is TRBV18, the J call TRBJ2-3; D ambiguous. CDR1 is KGHSH, CDR2 LQKENI, per germline. CDR3 size: 14 residues. Trimming removed 3 bases from V and 0 bases from J, with 7 bases in between. Here the CDR3 DNA reads TGTGCCAGCTCACCTTTCTCTAGCACAGATACGCAGTATTTT. This sequence encodes CASSPFSSTDTQYF.

The table lists this clonotype with a few counts. The chain joins TRBV19 to TRBJ2-1; D gene unclear. CDR3 length equals 14 residues. Per germline, CDR1 LNHDA and CDR2 SQIVND (reference sequence). V was trimmed by 1 base and J by 2 bases, leaving 6 bases between them. The CDR3 sequence: CASSIGSAYNEQFF. The CDR3, as DNA: TGTGCCAGTAGTATAGGTAGTGCCTACAATGAGCAGTTCTTC.

V gene TRBV20-1 combines with J gene TRBJ2-7; tentatively, D is TRBD1 (6 bases). This CDR3 has 14 residues. Germline V gene lookup returns CDR1 DFQATT and CDR2 SNEGSKA (reference sequence). The V and J ends lost 3 bases and 6 bases respectively, with 18 bases between them. The CDR3 is CSASQGFRYGEQYF. The CDR3 nucleotides read TGCAGTGCTAGCCAGGGGTTTAGGTATGGCGAGCAGTACTTC.

The chain is built from TRBV7-2 and TRBJ1-5; unclear D gene. Germline assignment: CDR1 SGHTA and CDR2 FQGNSA. The CDR3 spans 13 residues. The V gene lost 3 bases and the J gene lost 8 bases, with 11 bases spanning the gap. The CDR3 region is CASSFTAKEPQHF. CDR3 nucleotide sequence: TGTGCCAGCAGCTTCACAGCAAAGGAGCCCCAGCATTTT.